The rows below give T cell receptor beta chains drawn from one sample of a study of beta chain features in type 1 diabetes. Produced via immunoSEQ multiplex PCR; TCRdb's table is partial and in-frame only. Among hundreds of thousands of clones, roughly 15% were seen once, and the ten largest hold approximately 0.087%. The sequencing input was naive CD4+ T cells from blood. The receptor source for this set is a man aged 18 to 35 in good health. Each CDR3 is given with its conserved first and last residue. The D gene is left open where the match is weak. Expanded clones are given a class, and other clones once, few, many or no size at all.

TRBJ1-1,-,-,TRBV5-8,CASSPEPQGSTEAFF,TGTGCCAGCAGCCCTGAACCGCAGGGAAGCACTGAAGCTTTCTTT
TRBJ1-5,-,-,TRBV21-1,CASSKGGTGTEGNQPQHF,TGTGCCAGCAGCAAGGGGGGGACCGGGACGGAGGGCAATCAGCCCCAGCATTTT
TRBJ2-7,TRBD2,few,TRBV11-2,CASSFRLGTTYEQYF,TGTGCCAGCAGCTTCCGACTCGGGACTACCTACGAGCAGTACTTC
TRBJ2-1,-,-,TRBV18,CASSPRGTGEQFF,TGTGCCAGCTCACCGCGCGGCACCGGTGAGCAGTTCTTC
TRBJ2-6,TRBD1,-,TRBV6-1,CASSGRDRGSGANVLTF,TGTGCCAGCAGTGGCCGGGACAGGGGATCTGGGGCCAACGTCCTGACTTTC
TRBJ2-5,-,many,TRBV5-1,CASSFQETQYF,TGCGCCAGCAGCTTCCAAGAGACCCAGTACTTC
TRBJ2-7,-,few,TRBV6-6,CASSYSRRVGYEQYF,TGTGCCAGCAGTTACTCGAGGAGAGTGGGCTACGAGCAGTACTTC
TRBJ2-7,TRBD2,-,TRBV6-5,CASSRLAGGNEQYF,TGTGCCAGCAGCAGACTAGCGGGAGGGAACGAGCAGTACTTC
TRBJ2-5,TRBD2,few,TRBV7-2,CASSLGLAQETQYF,TGTGCCAGCAGCTTGGGACTAGCCCAAGAGACCCAGTACTTC
TRBJ2-5,-,few,TRBV5-1,CASSLGGTQYF,TGCGCCAGCAGCTTGGGCGGGACCCAGTACTTC
TRBJ1-1,-,-,TRBV28,CASSQWTYYMNTEAFF,TGTGCCAGCAGCCAGTGGACATATTACATGAACACTGAAGCTTTCTTT
TRBJ1-2,-,-,TRBV19,CASSISPLANYGYTF,TGTGCCAGTAGTATTAGCCCACTGGCTAACTATGGCTACACCTTC
TRBJ1-3,-,-,TRBV7-9,CASSPGTATGNTIYF,TGTGCCAGCAGCCCTGGGACGGCGACTGGAAACACCATATATTTT
TRBJ1-2,TRBD1,few,TRBV7-2,CASSWPGGAGGYTF,TGTGCCAGCAGCTGGCCAGGGGGCGCAGGTGGCTACACCTTC
TRBJ2-3,-,-,TRBV7-3,CASSNRADTQYF,TGTGCCAGCAGCAACAGGGCAGATACGCAGTATTTT
TRBJ1-1,TRBD1,few,TRBV18,CASSPPGTGGTEAFF,TGTGCCAGCTCACCGCCGGGGACAGGGGGCACTGAAGCTTTCTTT
TRBJ2-3,-,few,TRBV4-2,CASTRDRDYWDTQYF,TGTGCCAGCACCCGAGACCGGGATTACTGGGATACGCAGTATTTT
TRBJ2-7,TRBD2,-,TRBV9,CASSVAGGRIYEQYF,TGTGCCAGCAGCGTAGCGGGAGGGCGGATCTACGAGCAGTACTTC
TRBJ2-5,-,-,TRBV10-3,CAISRTREETQYF,TGTGCCATCAGTAGGACACGCGAGGAGACCCAGTACTTC
TRBJ2-7,TRBD2,-,TRBV18,CASSPGLDYEQYF,TGTGCCAGCTCACCCGGACTAGACTACGAGCAGTACTTC
TRBJ2-1,TRBD2,few,TRBV4-3,CASSPWTSTGYNEQFF,TGCGCCAGCAGCCCATGGACTAGCACCGGGTACAATGAGCAGTTCTTC
TRBJ2-1,-,few,TRBV11-3,CASSLDRMGSSYNEQFF,TGTGCCAGCAGCTTAGATCGAATGGGAAGCTCCTACAATGAGCAGTTCTTC
TRBJ2-7,-,-,TRBV6-5,CASRGLSGNYEQYF,TGTGCCAGCAGAGGACTCTCAGGCAACTACGAGCAGTACTTC
TRBJ1-1,-,-,TRBV7-9,CASSRLSATRNTEAFF,TGTGCCAGCAGTCGTCTTTCGGCGACAAGGAACACTGAAGCTTTCTTT
TRBJ2-5,-,-,TRBV18,CASSPTLREETQYF,TGTGCCAGCTCACCAACTTTGCGGGAAGAGACCCAGTACTTC
TRBJ2-2,-,few,TRBV4-1,CASSPRDSPLPNTGELFF,TGCGCCAGCAGCCCCCGGGACTCGCCGCTCCCGAACACCGGGGAGCTGTTTTTT
TRBJ1-3,-,few,TRBV7-9,CASSLERRNSGNTIYF,TGTGCCAGCAGCTTAGAACGACGGAACTCTGGAAACACCATATATTTT
TRBJ2-2,TRBD2,-,TRBV9,CASTERELLGAGELFF,TGTGCCAGCACTGAGCGGGAGCTCTTAGGGGCCGGGGAGCTGTTTTTT
TRBJ1-1,-,-,TRBV4-1,CASSHLRLNTEAFF,TGCGCCAGCAGCCATTTGCGGCTGAACACTGAAGCTTTCTTT
TRBJ1-2,-,few,TRBV11-2,CASSLVVGPATGGYTF,TGTGCCAGCAGCTTAGTGGTAGGACCCGCTACGGGTGGCTACACCTTC
TRBJ2-1,-,many,TRBV7-6,CASSPGPRGAHEQFF,TGTGCCAGCAGTCCTGGCCCCCGGGGGGCGCATGAGCAGTTCTTC
TRBJ1-5,-,-,TRBV7-9,CASSLESRGQPQHF,TGTGCCAGCAGCTTAGAATCGAGGGGTCAGCCCCAGCATTTT
TRBJ2-7,-,-,TRBV5-1,CASSVDGRTYEQYF,TGCGCCAGCAGCGTGGACGGCCGCACCTACGAGCAGTACTTC
TRBJ1-2,-,few,TRBV18,CASSATKENYPRGYTF,TGTGCCAGCTCAGCCACAAAGGAAAACTACCCGAGAGGCTACACCTTC
TRBJ2-1,TRBD2,-,TRBV4-3,CASSQDLAGSLGEQFF,TGCGCCAGCAGCCAAGATCTAGCGGGGTCTTTGGGTGAGCAGTTCTTC
TRBJ2-3,-,-,TRBV25-1,CASSAIGGGTDTQYF,TGTGCCAGCAGTGCCATAGGGGGGGGCACAGATACGCAGTATTTT
TRBJ1-4,-,-,TRBV4-2,CASSQVVPNEKLFF,TGTGCCAGCAGCCAAGTTGTGCCCAATGAAAAACTGTTTTTT
TRBJ2-7,TRBD1,few,TRBV29-1,CSVVLGTGSHEQYF,TGCAGCGTTGTCCTCGGGACAGGGTCCCACGAGCAGTACTTC
TRBJ2-7,-,few,TRBV9,CASGRDGYEQYF,TGTGCCAGCGGCCGGGACGGGTACGAGCAGTACTTC
TRBJ1-3,-,few,TRBV4-3,CASSQVEWGNTIYF,TGCGCCAGCAGCCAAGTAGAGTGGGGAAACACCATATATTTT
TRBJ1-5,TRBD1,-,TRBV7-8,CASSYTRGQGSNQPQHF,TGTGCCAGCAGCTATACAAGGGGACAGGGGTCTAATCAGCCCCAGCATTTT
TRBJ2-5,TRBD2,-,TRBV7-2,CASSLELRGGQETQYF,TGTGCCAGCAGCTTAGAGCTGCGCGGGGGCCAAGAGACCCAGTACTTC
TRBJ2-1,TRBD1,-,TRBV19,CASSLPDRAHNEQFF,TGTGCCAGTAGTCTGCCGGACAGGGCGCACAATGAGCAGTTCTTC